The table lists the clone carrying this T cell receptor (beta chain) with a few counts. Its antigen remains unknown. The data belong to a study of response to subunit inactivated influenza vaccine. TCRdb reanalysed the RT-PCR reads using MiXCR and keeps one entry per CDR3 protein. Counted here are 530,000 or so distinct CDR3 sequences, around 25% occurring once; the ten biggest clones make up around 2%. The CDR3 has 16 residues. Trimming at V came to 0 bases and at J to 8 bases, leaving 7 bases not matched to a gene. The germline V gene encodes CDR1 SGHAT and CDR2 FQNNGV. Study findings and constraints: There was a suggestion from the authors that each seasonal influenza vaccination recruits few new T cells.

This sample comprised CD4+ T cells sorted from PBMCs, obtained about 5 days after vaccination. The chain carries TRBV11-2 and TRBJ2-2; the match to TRBD2 covers 9 bases. The source is a man aged 50 to 59 who received an inactivated influenza vaccine. The CDR3 region is CASSLDLASGTGELFF. In DNA, the CDR3 is TGTGCCAGCAGCTTAGATCTGGCTAGCGGGACGGGGGAGCTGTTTTTT.